This entry lists 2 T cell receptor beta chains sequenced from one sample in a study of T cell repertoires in cytomegalovirus infection (dated by TCRdb to between 2018 and 2020). The instrument given in TCRdb is Illumina HiSeq 1500. TCRdb handled the public reads itself, with Q25 trimming in fastp and clone calling in MiXCR, and kept productive beta chains. All rows with the same CDR3 protein become a single entry with the most common DNA and genes. The sample includes about 250,000 distinct CDR3 sequences, with 6% to 8% observed a single time. The ten largest clones represent about 6.3% of the sample. Sequencing input: PBMCs. The receptors were sampled from a human donor in good health (CMV status not recorded). Some clones in this sample may be carry-over from other donors' samples.

Ten or more counts support this clonotype. This chain joins TRBV5-4 and TRBJ2-5; 7 bases fit TRBD1. CDR1 is SGHNT, CDR2 YYREEE, per germline (reference sequence). The CDR3 loop spans 14 amino acids. With V trimmed by 4 bases and J by 3 bases, 6 bases remained unmatched. CDR3 nucleotide sequence: TGTGCCAGCAGCGCGACAGGGCGGGAAGAGACCCAGTACTTC. Translated: CASSATGREETQYF.

This clonotype was found once. J is TRBJ2-3 and V is TRBV20-1; D is ambiguous. The V end lost 0 bases, the J end lost 2 bases, and 9 bases lay between the germline ends. The CDR3 length is 14 residues. In germline, CDR1 is DFQATT, CDR2 SNEGSKA (reference sequence). Here the CDR3 reads CSARDIRYTDTQYF. The DNA of the CDR3 is TGCAGTGCTAGAGATATCCGCTACACAGATACGCAGTATTTT.